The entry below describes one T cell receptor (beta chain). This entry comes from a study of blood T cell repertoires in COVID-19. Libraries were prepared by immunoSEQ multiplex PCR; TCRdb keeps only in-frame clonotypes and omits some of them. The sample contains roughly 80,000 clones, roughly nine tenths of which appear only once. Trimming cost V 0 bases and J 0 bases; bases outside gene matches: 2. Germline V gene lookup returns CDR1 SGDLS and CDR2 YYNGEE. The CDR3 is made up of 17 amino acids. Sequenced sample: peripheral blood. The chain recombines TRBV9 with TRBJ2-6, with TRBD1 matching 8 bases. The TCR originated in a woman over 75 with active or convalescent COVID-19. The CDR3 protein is CASSVAGGASGANVLTF. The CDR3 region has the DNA TGTGCCAGCAGCGTAGCAGGGGGCGCCTCTGGGGCCAACGTCCTGACTTTC.